The clone carrying this TCR beta chain was seen more than once but under ten times. Antigen unknown. The CDR3 sequence is 14 residues long. Unmatched junction bases numbered 5, after V lost 4 bases and J lost 2 bases. CDR1 LNHDA and CDR2 SQIVND come from the germline V gene (reference sequence). The source of the sample is a study of vaccination and CD4 T cells after COVID-19. Treatment of the sample: 10-day PBMC culture with coronavirus spike peptide pools or control peptides (ViraFEST assay). Researchers used the Oncomine TCR Beta short-read assay to sequence DNA from cultured CD4+ T cells. TCRdb independently ran MiXCR on the PCR reads; one entry per CDR3 protein. The table records more than 12,000 distinct CDR3 sequences, 52% of them present only once.

The J gene is TRBJ2-7, the V gene TRBV19, with 7 positions matching TRBD1. Sequenced sample: CD4+ T cells from blood, cultured in vitro. The receptor comes from a human donor who had recovered from COVID-19. The CDR3 region is CASSKTGLTYEQYF. DNA for the CDR3: TGTGCCAGTAGTAAGACAGGGCTTACCTACGAGCAGTACTTC.